The TCR beta chain described here comes from a study of T cell changes during pregnancy in multiple sclerosis. The data were produced by immunoSEQ multiplex PCR, yet TCRdb's version contains in-frame clones alone and is incomplete. The repertoire holds approximately 30,000 clones, with 88% as singletons. From germline, CDR1 is SGHRS and CDR2 YFSETQ. The CDR3 length is 14 residues. V was pared by 4 bases and J by 1 base, with 4 bases of the junction left unmatched. This sequence originates from a female donor with multiple sclerosis, enrolled in a pregnancy study. Sequencing was performed on CD8+ T cells from peripheral blood mononuclear cells, taken in the second trimester of pregnancy. This chain connects TRBV5-1 to TRBJ2-5; 7 bases are a match to TRBD1. The CDR3 region is CASSPDRPQETQYF. The CDR3, as DNA: TGCGCCAGCAGCCCGGACAGGCCCCAAGAGACCCAGTACTTC. Based on the CDR3 plus reference TRBV5-1 and TRBJ2-5, the full variable domain is KAGVTQTPRYLIKTRGQQVTLSCSPISGHRSVSWYQQTPGQGLQFLFEYFSETQRNKGNFPGRFSGRQFSNSRSEMNVSTLELGDSALYLCASSPDRPQETQYFGPGTRLLVL.